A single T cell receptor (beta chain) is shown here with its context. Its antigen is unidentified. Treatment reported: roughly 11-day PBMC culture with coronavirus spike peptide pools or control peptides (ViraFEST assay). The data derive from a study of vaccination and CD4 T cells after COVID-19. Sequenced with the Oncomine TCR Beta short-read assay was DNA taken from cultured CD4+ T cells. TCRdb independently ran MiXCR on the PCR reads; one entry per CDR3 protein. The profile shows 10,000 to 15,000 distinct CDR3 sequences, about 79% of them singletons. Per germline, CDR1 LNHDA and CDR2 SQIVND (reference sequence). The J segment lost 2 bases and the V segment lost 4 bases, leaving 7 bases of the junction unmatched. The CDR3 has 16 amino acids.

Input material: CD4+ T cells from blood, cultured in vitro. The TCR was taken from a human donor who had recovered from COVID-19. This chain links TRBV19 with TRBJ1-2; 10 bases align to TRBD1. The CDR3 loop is CASSRGWTGGNYGYTF. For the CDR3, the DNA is TGTGCCAGTAGTAGGGGTTGGACAGGGGGGAACTATGGCTACACCTTC.